A single sample is the source of the 9 T cell receptor beta chains below, sequenced in a study of Ad26.COV2.S vaccination and SARS-CoV-2 variants. Treatment given: about 20 received Ad26.COV2.S at low or high dose, single or two shots; five or six received placebo; per-sample allocation not given. The samples date from day 63 after the first vaccine or placebo injection. Assay used: immunoSEQ multiplex PCR; TCRdb lists only in-frame clones, some missing. This table holds over 400,000 clones, roughly nine tenths found once. Sequences were derived from peripheral blood, sampled in a trial of Ad26.COV2.S vaccine versus placebo. The receptors stem from a person aged 18-65 years who received the Ad26.COV2.S COVID-19 vaccine or a placebo.

V and J are TRBV9 and TRBJ2-1; D is undetermined. The CDR3 is 16 amino acids. Between the trimmed V and J ends, which lost 3 bases and 0 bases, there was a span of 13 bases. Germline loops: CDR1 SGDLS, CDR2 YYNGEE. The CDR3 loop is CASSDPYPSSYNEQFF. The DNA of the CDR3 is TGTGCCAGCAGCGACCCTTACCCCAGCTCCTACAATGAGCAGTTCTTC.

This clone was recorded only once. The DNA of the CDR3 is TGTGCCAGCAGCAAGGCCCCGGAGGAAAAACTGTTTTTT. Translation: CASSKAPEEKLFF. This chain links TRBV11-3 with TRBJ1-4; no clear D gene. The CDR3 is 13 residues long. V shed 5 bases and J shed 8 bases, with 12 bases lying between them. Germline V gene lookup returns CDR1 SGHNT and CDR2 YENEEA. The variable domain in full, with the rest retrieved from reference TRBV11-3 and TRBJ1-4, is EAGVVQSPRYKIIEKKQPVAFWCNPISGHNTLYWYLQNLGQGPELLIRYENEEAVDDSQLPKDRFSAERLKGVDSTLKIQPAELGDSAVYLCASSKAPEEKLFFGSGTQLSVL.

V is TRBV5-1 and J is TRBJ2-5, with D maybe TRBD1 (6 bases). This CDR3 has 17 residues. Germline CDR1 SGHRS, CDR2 YFSETQ. Trimming took off 3 bases at V and 4 bases at J, with 22 bases between the two ends. The CDR3 here is CASSWERGGRSAETQYF. Here the CDR3 DNA reads TGCGCCAGCAGCTGGGAAAGAGGGGGAAGGTCGGCAGAGACCCAGTACTTC.

V gene TRBV2 combines with J gene TRBJ2-7; D is unclear. The CDR3 runs to 13 residues. With 8 bases removed from V and 2 bases from J, the gap between germline ends came to 13 bases. Germline-derived CDR1 and CDR2 are SNHLY and FYNNEI. DNA for the CDR3: TGTGCCAGCGGAGACATTGGAGCCTACGAGCAGTACTTC. Translating it yields CASGDIGAYEQYF.

The rearrangement links TRBV4-1 to TRBJ1-4; D unclear. There are 15 residues in the CDR3. Germline V gene sequence: CDR1 MGHRA, CDR2 YSYEKL. Trimming cost V 6 bases and J 0 bases, with 11 bases left between them. CDR3 bases: TGCGCCAGCAGACAGTCCCCCGCAACTAATGAAAAACTGTTTTTT. The encoded protein is CASRQSPATNEKLFF.

The chain combines TRBV13 with TRBJ1-6; no clear D. The ends were cut back, 2 bases at V and 14 bases at J, with 13 bases in the middle. The CDR3 is 13 amino acids. The germline gives CDR1 PRHDT, CDR2 FYEKMQ (reference sequence). The CDR3 bases are TGTGCCAGCAGCTTATGGGGAGCAGCCTCCCTCCACTTT. Translation: CASSLWGAASLHF.

This clone appeared a single time. The CDR3 sequence: CASSQDWGGAGETQYF. The CDR3 bases are TGCGCCAGCAGCCAAGATTGGGGGGGCGCAGGGGAGACCCAGTACTTC. This chain links TRBV4-1 with TRBJ2-5, with a tentative D call TRBD2 (7 bases). The V gene lost 0 bases and the J gene lost 5 bases, with 16 bases spanning the gap. This CDR3 has 16 amino acids. Germline CDR1 reads MGHRA; CDR2 reads YSYEKL.

This clone was recorded only once. The CDR3 region has the DNA TGTGCCAGCAGTACCTCGAGGTCCTCGAGCTCCTACGAGCAGTACTTC. Translation: CASSTSRSSSSYEQYF. The chain carries TRBV6-2 or TRBV6-3 and TRBJ2-7; the D is unclear. The CDR3 consists of 16 residues. Germline loops: CDR1 MNHEY, CDR2 SVGEGT. Deletions cut 5 bases from V and 0 bases from J, with 17 bases between.

This clone was counted once. The chain has TRBV4-1 and TRBJ1-1, with a possible D match to TRBD1 (5 bases). V lost 0 bases and J lost 8, with 10 bases in between. Per the germline V gene, CDR1 is MGHRA and CDR2 is YSYEKL. The CDR3 is 13 amino acids. Here the CDR3 reads CASSQDWPGEAFF. The CDR3, as DNA: TGCGCCAGCAGCCAAGATTGGCCAGGGGAAGCTTTCTTT.